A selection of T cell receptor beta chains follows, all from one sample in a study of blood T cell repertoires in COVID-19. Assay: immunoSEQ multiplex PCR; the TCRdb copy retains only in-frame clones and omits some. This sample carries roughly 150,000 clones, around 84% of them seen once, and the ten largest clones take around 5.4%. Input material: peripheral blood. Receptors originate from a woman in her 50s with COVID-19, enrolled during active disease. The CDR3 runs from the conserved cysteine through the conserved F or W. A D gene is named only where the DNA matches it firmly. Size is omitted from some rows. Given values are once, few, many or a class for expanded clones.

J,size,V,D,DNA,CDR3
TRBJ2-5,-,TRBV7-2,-,TGTGCCAGCAGCAACAATCAAGAGACCCAGTACTTC,CASSNNQETQYF
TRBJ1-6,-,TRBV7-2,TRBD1,TGTGCCAGCAGCCCCGAGACAGGGTCGGCTTCACCCCTCCACTTT,CASSPETGSASPLHF
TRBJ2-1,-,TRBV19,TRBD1,TGTGCCAGTAGTGTCAGGGACAGCTCCTACAATGAGCAGTTCTTC,CASSVRDSSYNEQFF
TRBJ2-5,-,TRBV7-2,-,TGTGCCAGCAGCTCCCAATCGGGACTTTTTAATTACTTC,CASSSQSGLFNYF
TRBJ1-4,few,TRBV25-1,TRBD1,TGTGCCAGCAGTGAATTTCAGGGGGGAGAAAAACTGTTTTTT,CASSEFQGGEKLFF
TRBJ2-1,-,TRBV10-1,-,TGCGCCAGCAGTGACCCCGGACAGAAGCAGTTCTTC,CASSDPGQKQFF
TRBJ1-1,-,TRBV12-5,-,TGTGCTAGTGGTTTGGGCGTCGGGACACTTGACACTGAAGCTTTCTTT,CASGLGVGTLDTEAFF
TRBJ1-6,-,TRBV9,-,TGTGCCAGCAGCGTCCAGAATTCACCCCTCCACTTT,CASSVQNSPLHF
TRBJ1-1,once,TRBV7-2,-,TGTGCCAGCAGCTTCGGCAGGGTTACTGAAGCTTTCTTT,CASSFGRVTEAFF
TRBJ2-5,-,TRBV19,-,TGTGCCAGTAGTATGCATCCAGCGGCCGCTCAAGAGACCCAGTACTTC,CASSMHPAAAQETQYF
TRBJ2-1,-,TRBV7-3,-,TGTGCCAGCAGCGCTACAGGGTTCAATGAGCAGTTCTTC,CASSATGFNEQFF
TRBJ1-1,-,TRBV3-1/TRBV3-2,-,TGTGCCAGCAGCCAAGGGGCAGCTATGAACACTGAAGCTTTCTTT,CASSQGAAMNTEAFF
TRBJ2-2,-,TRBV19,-,TGTGCCAGTATAGAACGTCAGGGTGGAACCGGGGAGCTGTTTTTT,CASIERQGGTGELFF
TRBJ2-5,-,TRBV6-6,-,TGTGCCAGCAGTTACTCCGGGGTTCAGTACTTC,CASSYSGVQYF
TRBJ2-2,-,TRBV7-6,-,TGTGCCAGCAGCTTAGGAGGGAACACCGGGGAGCTGTTTTTT,CASSLGGNTGELFF
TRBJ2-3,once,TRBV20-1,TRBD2,TGCAGTGCTAGTTCCGGGGGGGCTCGTTTTGATACGCAGTATTTT,CSASSGGARFDTQYF
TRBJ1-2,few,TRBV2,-,TGTGCCAGCAGTCTCGATGCGCCCTATGGCTACACCTTC,CASSLDAPYGYTF
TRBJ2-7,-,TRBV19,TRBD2,TGTGCCACGAGTCGGGGGTTGGCTAGCGGAAATTACTACGAGCAGTACTTC,CATSRGLASGNYYEQYF
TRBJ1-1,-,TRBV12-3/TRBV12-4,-,TGTGCCAGCCGCGGGACGGGCACTGAAGCTTTCTTT,CASRGTGTEAFF
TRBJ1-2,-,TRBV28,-,TGTGCCAGCAGTTACAGCCTCTATGGCTACACCTTC,CASSYSLYGYTF
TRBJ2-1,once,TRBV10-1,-,TGCGCCAGCAGTGAGGAACAGGGCTCCTACAATGAGCAGTTCTTC,CASSEEQGSYNEQFF
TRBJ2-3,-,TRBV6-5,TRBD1,TGTGCCAGCAGTACGACAGGGGAGATCGATACGCAGTATTTT,CASSTTGEIDTQYF
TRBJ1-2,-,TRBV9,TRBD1,TGTGCCAGCAGCCCAACCGGGACAGGGGGCTGGGGCTACACCTTC,CASSPTGTGGWGYTF
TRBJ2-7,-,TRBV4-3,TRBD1,TGCGCCAGCAGCTACTCCGGGACAGGGGAATCCTACGAGCAGTACTTC,CASSYSGTGESYEQYF
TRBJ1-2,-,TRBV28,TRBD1,TGTGCCAGCAGTCCGACAGGGTTTCGCGGTAGCTATGGCTACACCTTC,CASSPTGFRGSYGYTF
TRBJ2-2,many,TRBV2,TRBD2,TGTGCCAGCAGTGGACTAGCGGGGGGGAACTCCGCCGGGGAGCTGTTTTTT,CASSGLAGGNSAGELFF
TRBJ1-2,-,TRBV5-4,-,TGTGCCAGCAGCTCAGGTCGGGGGGTTAACTATGGCTACACCTTC,CASSSGRGVNYGYTF
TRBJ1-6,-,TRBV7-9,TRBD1,TGTGCCAGCAGCCCCGGGACAGCAAATTCACCCCTCCACTTT,CASSPGTANSPLHF
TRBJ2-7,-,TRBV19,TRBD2,TGTGCCAGTAGCAGCGGGGGGCCTCCTTACGAGCAGTACTTC,CASSSGGPPYEQYF
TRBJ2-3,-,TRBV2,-,TGTGCCAGCAGTGAAGCTCCGACTACCGCTAGCACAGATACGCAGTATTTT,CASSEAPTTASTDTQYF
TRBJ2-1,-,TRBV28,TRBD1,TGTGCCATCCCGGGACAGGGGTACAATGAGCAGTTCTTC,CAIPGQGYNEQFF
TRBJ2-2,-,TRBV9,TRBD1,TGTGCCAGCAGCCCGGGAGGGGGACAGGGGTCCACCGGGGAGCTGTTTTTT,CASSPGGGQGSTGELFF
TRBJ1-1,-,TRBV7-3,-,TGTGCCAGCAGCTTAGTTCCGTCCTACACTGAAGCTTTCTTT,CASSLVPSYTEAFF
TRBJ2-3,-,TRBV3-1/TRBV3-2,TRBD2,TGTGCCAGCAGCCATAGCGGGGGAGCAGATACGCAGTATTTT,CASSHSGGADTQYF
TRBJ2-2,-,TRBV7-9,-,TGTGCCAGCAGTATTTACAGCTTCGCGAACACCGGGGAGCTGTTTTTT,CASSIYSFANTGELFF
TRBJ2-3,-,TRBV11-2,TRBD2,TGTGCCAGCAGCTTGCGCGGGGGGGCAGGTATTGCCCGCACAGATACGCAGTATTTT,CASSLRGGAGIARTDTQYF
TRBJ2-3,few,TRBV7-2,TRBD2,TGTGCCAGCAGCCTGGGACTAAGTGGAGATACGCAGTATTTT,CASSLGLSGDTQYF
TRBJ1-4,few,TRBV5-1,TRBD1,TGCGCCAGCAGCCCGGACAGGGTTGAAAAACTGTTTTTT,CASSPDRVEKLFF
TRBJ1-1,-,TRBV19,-,TGTGCCAGTGGGGACATGAACACTGAAGCTTTCTTT,CASGDMNTEAFF
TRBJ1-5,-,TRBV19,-,TGTGCCAGTAGCACGCCCGGGACTGCTGGTAGCAATCAGCCCCAGCATTTT,CASSTPGTAGSNQPQHF
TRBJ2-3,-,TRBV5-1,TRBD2,TGCGCCAGCAGCTTGGTAGCGGGGGGGCCGGGGTCCGGCACAGATACGCAGTATTTT,CASSLVAGGPGSGTDTQYF
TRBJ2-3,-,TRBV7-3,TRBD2,TGTGCCAGCAGCTCCTATCCCAGTCGCGGGGGTACAGATACGCAGTATTTT,CASSSYPSRGGTDTQYF
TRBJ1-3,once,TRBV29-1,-,TGCAGCGTTGAAGGTAGCCCCCACTCTGGAAACACCATATATTTT,CSVEGSPHSGNTIYF
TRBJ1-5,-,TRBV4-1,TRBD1,TGCGCCAGCAGCCAAAGAGCAGGGGGCGCTGAGTTTGGTCAGCCCCAGCATTTT,CASSQRAGGAEFGQPQHF
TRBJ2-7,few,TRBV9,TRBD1,TGTGCCAGCAGCTTGACCGGGACAGTTGGCTACGAGCAGTACTTC,CASSLTGTVGYEQYF
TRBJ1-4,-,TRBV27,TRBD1,TGTGCCAGCAGTTTAAGGGACAGACCAAATGAAAAACTGTTTTTT,CASSLRDRPNEKLFF
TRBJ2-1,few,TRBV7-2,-,TGTGCCAGCAGCTTATTCTTAGGGGGGGGCTACAATGAGCAGTTCTTC,CASSLFLGGGYNEQFF
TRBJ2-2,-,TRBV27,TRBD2,TGTGCCAGCAGTTTAGGGAGGGGCACCGGGGAGCTGTTTTTT,CASSLGRGTGELFF